Shown below are 22 T cell receptor beta chains from a single sample sequenced in a study of T cell clones after liver transplantation. Sequencing was performed with immunoSEQ multiplex PCR; in TCRdb, only in-frame clones are kept and a portion is missing. The sample holds tens of thousands of clones, about 82% seen once. This specimen was CD4+ T cells from blood, taken around 42 months after liver transplant. These receptors all come from a human patient who received a liver transplant. The T cells may come from the graft donor.

CDR3 nucleotides: TGTGCCAGCAGCTTCCGGCCGGGGACAGGCGCGACCGGGGAGCTGTTTTTT. This encodes CASSFRPGTGATGELFF. V usage is TRBV13 and J usage is TRBJ2-2; 8 nucleotides line up with TRBD1. The CDR3 runs 17 residues. J lost 5 bases, V lost 3 bases, and 11 bases had no gene match. Looked up from germline, CDR1 is PRHDT and CDR2 is FYEKMQ (reference sequence).

The rearrangement uses TRBV11-2 and TRBJ2-1, with TRBD2 identical over 8 bases. J lost 4 bases, V lost 5 bases, and 7 bases had no gene match. Germline V CDR1 and CDR2: SGHAT, FQNNGV. This CDR3 comprises 15 residues. CDR3 sequence (DNA): TGTGCCAGCAGCGGCGCTAGCGGGTTATACAATGAGCAGTTCTTC. Translating it yields CASSGASGLYNEQFF.

The chain carries TRBV4-1 and TRBJ1-4; D uncertain. Trimming took off 1 base at V and 0 bases at J, with 9 bases between the two ends. The CDR3 length is 16 residues. Germline V lookup: CDR1 MGHRA, CDR2 YSYEKL. This CDR3 is CASSQGYGATNEKLFF. The DNA for the CDR3 is TGCGCCAGCAGCCAAGGGTACGGCGCAACTAATGAAAAACTGTTTTTT.

V is TRBV11-2 and J is TRBJ2-3; 7 bases line up with TRBD2. CDR1 is SGHAT, CDR2 FQNNGV, per germline. The V segment lost 3 bases and the J segment 3 bases; nucleotides outside the gene matches: 9. This CDR3 has 16 amino acids. The CDR3 coding sequence is TGTGCCAGCAGCTTTCTTGCGGGAGCAGAAACAGATACGCAGTATTTT. This gives the protein CASSFLAGAETDTQYF.

The V gene is TRBV2, the J gene TRBJ1-2, with a tentative D call TRBD1 (5 bases). The V end lost 0 bases, the J end lost 6 bases, and 8 bases lay between the germline ends. This CDR3 is built from 13 residues. CDR1 SNHLY and CDR2 FYNNEI come from the germline V gene. The CDR3 is CASSEATVHGYTF. In DNA, the CDR3 is TGTGCCAGCAGTGAAGCGACAGTTCATGGCTACACCTTC.

This chain's CDR3 is CASSLTRESQGTDTQYF. DNA of the CDR3: TGTGCCAGCAGCTTAACGCGGGAGAGTCAGGGCACAGATACGCAGTATTTT. V gene TRBV7-2 combines with J gene TRBJ2-3, with 7 bases matching TRBD2. The CDR3 is 17 amino acids. J lost 1 base, V lost 2 bases, and 9 bases had no gene match. CDR1 is SGHTA and CDR2 is FQGNSA in the germline V gene. Full variable domain (rest looked up from reference TRBV7-2 and TRBJ2-3): GAGVSQSPSNKVTEKGKDVELRCDPISGHTALYWYRQSLGQGLEFLIYFQGNSAPDKSGLPSDRFSAERTGGSVSTLTIQRTQQEDSAVYLCASSLTRESQGTDTQYFGPGTRLTVL.

The chain carries TRBV6-6 and TRBJ2-1, with 8 positions matching TRBD2. This CDR3 contains 15 residues. The J segment lost 7 bases and the V segment lost 8 bases, leaving 13 bases of the junction unmatched. CDR1 and CDR2 from the germline V gene are MNHNY and SVGAGI (reference sequence). The CDR3 region has the DNA TGTGCCAGCGTACCTTCGGGAGGGCCGCGGAATGAGCAGTTCTTC. The encoded protein is CASVPSGGPRNEQFF.

The chain joins TRBV27 to TRBJ2-3, with D hard to call. CDR1 is MNHEY, CDR2 SMNVEV, per germline (reference sequence). Trimming shortened V by 3 bases and J by 2 bases, and 9 bases separated the two germline ends. The CDR3 has 14 residues. The CDR3 region has the DNA TGTGCCAGCAGTTTGAAACGGACCACAGATACGCAGTATTTT. Residues: CASSLKRTTDTQYF.

The chain is built from TRBV6-1 and TRBJ2-7; D remains unclear. V lost 3 bases, J lost 9 bases, and 9 bases lay in between. Germline CDR1 is MNHNS and CDR2 is SASEGT. The CDR3 is 11 amino acids. CDR3 coding DNA: TGTGCCAGCAGTGAGGGCAGGCCGCAGTACTTC. Protein sequence: CASSEGRPQYF.

Only one count was recorded for this clone. J is TRBJ2-7 and V is TRBV27; 7 positions agree with TRBD2. CDR1 and CDR2 (germline): MNHEY, SMNVEV (reference sequence). With 5 bases clipped from V and 1 base from J, the junction kept 8 bases outside the gene matches. The CDR3 contains 15 residues. CDR3 residues: CASSTRLAGSYEQYF. For the CDR3, the DNA is TGTGCCAGCAGTACCCGCTTAGCGGGTTCCTACGAGCAGTACTTC.

The chain carries TRBV4-1 and TRBJ2-2; D gene unclear. Deletions cut 4 bases from V and 1 base from J, with 19 bases between. Germline lookup yields CDR1 MGHRA and CDR2 YSYEKL. The CDR3 is made up of 18 amino acids. In DNA form, the CDR3 reads TGCGCCAGCAGCCGAGAGGCCGGCCCGCGGATGAACACCGGGGAGCTGTTTTTT. It is translated as CASSREAGPRMNTGELFF.

Concerning this clone itself: An end of the junction does not agree with germline; a read error may underlie this. The gene calls are TRBV18 and TRBJ1-1; D gene unclear. Germline assignment: CDR1 KGHSH and CDR2 LQKENI. The CDR3 consists of 12 residues. The CDR3 spells CASSRMNIEAFF. The CDR3 bases are TGTGCCAGTTCCCGAATGAACATTGAAGCTTTCTTT. Together with reference TRBV18 and TRBJ1-1, the CDR3 gives the full variable domain: NAGVMQNPRHLVRRRGQEARLRCSPMKGHSHVYWYRQLPEEGLKFMVYLQKENIIDESGMPKERFSAEFPKEGPSILRIQQVVRGDSAAYFCASSRMNIEAFFGQGTRLTVV.

The rearrangement links TRBV27 to TRBJ2-3; 8 positions agree with TRBD1. Unmatched junction bases numbered 7, after V lost 10 bases and J lost 4 bases. The germline V gene has CDR1 MNHEY and CDR2 SMNVEV (reference sequence). The CDR3 consists of 13 residues. The CDR3 DNA reads TGTGCCACCATAGACAGGGGCCCAGATACGCAGTATTTT. Protein product: CATIDRGPDTQYF.

The V gene is TRBV6-1, the J gene TRBJ2-7; 10 nucleotides align to TRBD2. Germline V gene data show CDR1 as MNHNS and CDR2 as SASEGT. This CDR3 spans 15 amino acids. V lost 5 bases, J lost 1 base, and 5 bases stayed unmatched. In nucleotides, the CDR3 is TGTGCCAGCAGTCGTAGCGGGAGGCAGTCCTACGAGCAGTACTTC. Translated, it gives CASSRSGRQSYEQYF.

The chain uses TRBV28 and TRBJ2-3, with TRBD2 matching 7 bases. The CDR3 is made up of 15 amino acids. CDR1 is MDHEN and CDR2 is SYDVKM in the germline V gene. V gave up 10 bases and J gave up 2 bases; unmatched junction bases: 12. CDR3 sequence: CATSWGGIYTDTQYF. Written as DNA, the CDR3 is TGTGCCACCTCCTGGGGGGGAATTTACACAGATACGCAGTATTTT.

The rearrangement uses TRBV6-5 and TRBJ2-2; D uncertain. Germline V gives CDR1 MNHEY, CDR2 SVGAGI. The CDR3 runs 13 residues. Trimming took off 2 bases at V and 5 bases at J, with 6 bases between the two ends. The CDR3 DNA sequence: TGTGCCAGCAGTTACCCAGCGACCGGGGAGCTGTTTTTT. Its protein product is CASSYPATGELFF.

The gene calls are TRBV4-1 and TRBJ2-1, with 7 bases matching TRBD2. The germline gives CDR1 MGHRA, CDR2 YSYEKL. The V segment lost 1 base and the J segment 4 bases; nucleotides outside the gene matches: 16. There are 19 residues in the CDR3. The CDR3 nucleotides are TGCGCCAGCAGCCAAGGGGGCCGGAGGTTAGCGGGCGGTTACAATGAGCAGTTCTTC. Encoded protein: CASSQGGRRLAGGYNEQFF.

For the CDR3, the DNA is TGTGCCTGGAGCCTCGGGACTACCGGGGAGCTGTTTTTT. Amino acid sequence: CAWSLGTTGELFF. The genes are TRBV30 and TRBJ2-2; possible D gene TRBD2, 6 bases. V lost 3 bases, J lost 5 bases, and 10 bases lay in between. The germline gives CDR1 GTSNPN, CDR2 SVGIG (reference sequence). The CDR3 spans 13 residues.

V is TRBV4-1 and J is TRBJ1-3, with D maybe TRBD1 (5 bases). The CDR3 length is 19 residues. Trimming took 1 base from V and 4 from J, leaving 23 bases between them. The germline gives CDR1 MGHRA, CDR2 YSYEKL. CDR3 protein: CASSQVVLPTGTSGNTIYF. The CDR3 region has the DNA TGCGCCAGCAGCCAAGTAGTCCTACCCACTGGGACTTCGGGAAACACCATATATTTT.

V is TRBV13 and J is TRBJ1-2; D gene ambiguous. CDR1 and CDR2 (germline): PRHDT, FYEKMQ (reference sequence). This CDR3 comprises 14 residues. V gave up 2 bases and J gave up 5 bases, with 12 bases separating them. The CDR3 DNA reads TGTGCCAGCAGCTTATCGCGGGATCGTTATGGCTACACCTTC. This gives the protein CASSLSRDRYGYTF.

The V gene is TRBV11-2, the J gene TRBJ2-5, with a tentative D call TRBD1 (7 bases). Looked up from germline, CDR1 is SGHAT and CDR2 is FQNNGV. Trimming cost V 4 bases and J 2 bases, with 26 bases left between them. This CDR3 region has 19 residues. The CDR3 loop reads CASSSDRDRRLEGQETQYF. The CDR3 bases are TGTGCCAGCAGCTCCGACAGGGATCGCCGATTGGAGGGACAAGAGACCCAGTACTTC. Supplemented by reference TRBV11-2 and TRBJ2-5, the full variable domain reads EAGVAQSPRYKIIEKRQSVAFWCNPISGHATLYWYQQILGQGPKLLIQFQNNGVVDDSQLPKDRFSAERLKGVDSTLKIQPAKLEDSAVYLCASSSDRDRRLEGQETQYFGPGTRLLVL.

The chain is built from TRBV28 and TRBJ2-3; D possibly corresponds to TRBD2 (5 bases). The CDR3 runs to 14 residues. Germline lookup yields CDR1 MDHEN and CDR2 SYDVKM. Trimming pared 4 bases from V and 0 bases from J, leaving 8 bases between. The CDR3 DNA follows: TGTGCCAGCAGTTACCGGGGAAGCACAGATACGCAGTATTTT. It is translated as CASSYRGSTDTQYF.